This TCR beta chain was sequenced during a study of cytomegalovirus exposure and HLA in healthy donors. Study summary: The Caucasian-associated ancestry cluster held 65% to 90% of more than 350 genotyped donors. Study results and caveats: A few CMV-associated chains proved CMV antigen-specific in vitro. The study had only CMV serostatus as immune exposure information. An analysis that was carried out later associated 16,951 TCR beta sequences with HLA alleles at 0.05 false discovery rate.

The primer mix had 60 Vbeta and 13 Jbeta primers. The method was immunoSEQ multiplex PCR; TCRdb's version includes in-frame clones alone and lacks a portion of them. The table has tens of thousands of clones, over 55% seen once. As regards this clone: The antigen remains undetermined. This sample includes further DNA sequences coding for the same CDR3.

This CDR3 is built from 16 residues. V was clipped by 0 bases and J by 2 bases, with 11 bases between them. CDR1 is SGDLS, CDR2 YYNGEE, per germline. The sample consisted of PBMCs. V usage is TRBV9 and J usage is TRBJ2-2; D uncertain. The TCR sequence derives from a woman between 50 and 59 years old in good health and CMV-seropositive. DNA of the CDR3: TGTGCCAGCAGCGTAGGCGGCCGACTCAACACCGGGGAGCTGTTTTTT. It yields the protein CASSVGGRLNTGELFF.